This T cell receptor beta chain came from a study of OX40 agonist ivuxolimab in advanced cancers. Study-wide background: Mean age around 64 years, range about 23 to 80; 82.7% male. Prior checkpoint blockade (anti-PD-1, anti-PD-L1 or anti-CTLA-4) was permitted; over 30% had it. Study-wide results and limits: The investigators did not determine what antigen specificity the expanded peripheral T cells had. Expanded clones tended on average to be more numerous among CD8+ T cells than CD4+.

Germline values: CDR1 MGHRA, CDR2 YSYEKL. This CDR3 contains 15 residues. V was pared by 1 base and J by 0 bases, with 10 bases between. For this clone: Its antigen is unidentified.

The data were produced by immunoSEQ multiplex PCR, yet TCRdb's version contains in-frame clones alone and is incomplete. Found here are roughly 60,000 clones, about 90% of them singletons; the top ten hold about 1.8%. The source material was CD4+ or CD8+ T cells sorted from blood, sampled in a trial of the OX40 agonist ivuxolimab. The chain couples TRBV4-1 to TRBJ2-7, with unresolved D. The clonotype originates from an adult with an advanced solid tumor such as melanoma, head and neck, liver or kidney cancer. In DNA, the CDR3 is TGCGCCAGCAGCCAAGTCACATTTACCTCCTACGAGCAGTACTTC. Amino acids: CASSQVTFTSYEQYF.